These 14 T cell receptor beta chains were sequenced from one sample in a study of T cell responses to AZD1222 COVID-19 vaccine (dated by TCRdb to about 2021). Explained via the paper, the time point label denotes: baseline before first vaccination. Libraries were built with the immunoSEQ multiplex PCR assay. TCRdb limited this immuneACCESS table to in-frame rearrangements with V and J called. A share of clones is missing; checked studies link under half to unresolved V genes, and the rest is unexplained. Counted in this sample were 150,000 to 180,000 clones; more than 75% of them appeared once. Of the sample, around 18% falls within the top ten clones. Sequencing was performed on peripheral blood, taken on day 0 of AZD1222 vaccination. These receptors all come from an adult in good health.

V usage is TRBV15 and J usage is TRBJ2-6, with D uncertain. This CDR3 is 16 amino acids long. The ends were cut back, 2 bases at V and 4 bases at J, with 12 bases in the middle. Germline V gene data show CDR1 as LNHNV and CDR2 as YYDKDF (reference sequence). The CDR3 DNA reads as TGTGCCACCAGCAGATCCCAATTTGGAGGGGCCAACGTCCTGACTTTC. Its translation is CATSRSQFGGANVLTF. The full variable domain, completed using reference TRBV15 and TRBJ2-6, is DAMVIQNPRYQVTQFGKPVTLSCSQTLNHNVMYWYQQKSSQAPKLLFHYYDKDFNNEADTPDNFQSRRPNTSFCFLDIRSPGLGDTAMYLCATSRSQFGGANVLTFGAGSRLTVL.

The chain uses TRBV4-3 and TRBJ1-3, with TRBD1 identical over 10 bases. Germline V gives CDR1 LGHNA, CDR2 YSLEER. The CDR3 runs 16 residues. J was trimmed by 2 bases and V by 1 base; bases with no gene match: 2. As DNA, the CDR3 is TGCGCCAGCAGCCAAGGGACAGGGGGGCCTGGAAACACCATATATTTT. Translating it yields CASSQGTGGPGNTIYF.

The J gene is TRBJ2-1, the V gene TRBV27, with D perhaps given as TRBD1 or TRBD2 (7 bases each). Per the germline V gene, CDR1 is MNHEY and CDR2 is SMNVEV (reference sequence). V shed 4 bases and J shed 9 bases, with 19 bases lying between them. This CDR3 has 15 residues. Here the CDR3 reads CASSYRGSGGGEQFF. The CDR3 DNA follows: TGTGCCAGCAGTTACCGGGGTTCAGGGGGGGGTGAGCAGTTCTTC.

The chain couples TRBV6-2 or TRBV6-3 to TRBJ1-5; D might be TRBD1 (6 bases). This CDR3 has 15 residues. Germline V CDR1 and CDR2: MNHEY, SVGEGT. The germline V and J ends were trimmed by 2 bases and 5 bases, with 13 bases remaining between them. CDR3 sequence (DNA): TGTGCCAGCAGTTACCGGTCCGGGGGGCATCAGCCCCAGCATTTT. Its translation: CASSYRSGGHQPQHF.

The rearrangement links TRBV24-1 to TRBJ1-2; D call uncertain. The germline V gene encodes CDR1 KGHDR and CDR2 SFDVKD. Trimming cost V 3 bases and J 4 bases, with 5 bases left between them. The CDR3 consists of 12 residues. The CDR3 protein is CATSDLGYGYTF. CDR3 DNA sequence: TGTGCCACCAGTGATCTGGGCTATGGCTACACCTTC.

The chain couples TRBV5-5 to TRBJ1-5; no firm D call. This CDR3 contains 13 residues. The germline V and J ends were trimmed by 7 bases and 4 bases, with 12 bases remaining between them. Per the germline V gene, CDR1 is SGHKS and CDR2 is YYEKEE (reference sequence). CDR3: CASRLGVNQPQHF. The CDR3 nucleotides are TGTGCCAGCCGCCTTGGGGTGAATCAGCCCCAGCATTTT.

Details on this clone: Other nucleotide sequences in the sample specify the same CDR3. The genes are TRBV20-1 and TRBJ2-3; no clear D. Germline CDR1 and CDR2: DFQATT and SNEGSKA (reference sequence). The ends were cut back, 6 bases at V and 4 bases at J, with 8 bases in the middle. The CDR3 runs to 11 residues. The CDR3 is CSAPFPDTQYF. CDR3 DNA sequence: TGCAGTGCCCCGTTCCCAGATACGCAGTATTTT.

This chain uses TRBV5-6 with TRBJ1-5; no definite D call. Trimming stripped 2 bases from V and 9 bases from J, with 9 bases between. Germline values: CDR1 SGHDT, CDR2 YYEEEE. The CDR3 covers 12 residues. This CDR3 is CASSFFGGPQHF. Written as DNA, the CDR3 is TGTGCCAGCAGCTTTTTCGGCGGGCCCCAGCATTTT.

This chain connects TRBV4-1 to TRBJ1-5; 9 bases map to TRBD1. V lost 3 bases to trimming and J lost 1 base; unmatched junction nucleotides: 4. The CDR3 consists of 16 residues. Germline values: CDR1 MGHRA, CDR2 YSYEKL. This CDR3 reads CASSHSDRGSNQPQHF. CDR3 DNA sequence: TGCGCCAGCAGCCATTCGGACAGGGGCAGCAATCAGCCCCAGCATTTT.

The chain links TRBV10-3 to TRBJ2-3; TRBD1 might be the D (6 bases). V lost 7 bases and J 2 bases, leaving 10 bases between the germline ends. The CDR3 extends over 13 amino acids. Germline lookup yields CDR1 ENHRY and CDR2 SYGVKD. The CDR3 region is CAITGDHTDTQYF. Here the CDR3 DNA reads TGTGCCATCACAGGGGATCACACAGATACGCAGTATTTT.

The rearrangement uses TRBV5-1 and TRBJ2-7, with D perhaps TRBD2 (5 bases). The CDR3 sequence is 14 residues long. Germline CDR1 reads SGHRS; CDR2 reads YFSETQ. The V end was cut by 4 bases, the J end by 0 bases, with 11 bases between. This CDR3 reads CASSPGSLSYEQYF. Written as DNA, the CDR3 is TGCGCCAGCAGCCCGGGGTCCCTCTCCTACGAGCAGTACTTC.

The rearrangement uses TRBV5-1 and TRBJ2-1, with TRBD2 identical over 8 bases. Germline CDR1 reads SGHRS; CDR2 reads YFSETQ. Unmatched junction bases numbered 16, after V lost 6 bases and J lost 8 bases. This CDR3 has 16 amino acids. The CDR3 region is CASTPNQGLGSHEQFF. DNA of the CDR3: TGCGCCAGCACCCCGAATCAGGGACTAGGCTCCCATGAGCAGTTCTTC.

The gene calls are TRBV7-8 and TRBJ1-3, with 7 positions matching TRBD1. CDR1 and CDR2 (germline): SGHVS, FQNEAQ. The trim removed 1 base at V and 0 bases at J, leaving 3 bases unmatched. This CDR3 has 16 residues. The CDR3 DNA reads TGTGCCAGCAGCTTAGGCCGGGACAGCTCTGGAAACACCATATATTTT. This codes for CASSLGRDSSGNTIYF.

The chain employs TRBV27 and TRBJ2-2; possible D gene TRBD1, 6 bases. Germline assignment: CDR1 MNHEY and CDR2 SMNVEV (reference sequence). Trimming removed 3 bases at V and 8 bases at J, with 16 bases between. CDR3 length: 15 amino acids. CDR3 sequence reads: CASSFLTGFFGELFF. Here the CDR3 DNA reads TGTGCCAGCAGTTTCTTGACAGGCTTTTTTGGGGAGCTGTTTTTT.